Described below is a single T cell receptor (beta chain) sequence and its context. CDR1 is SGHNT and CDR2 is YYREEE in the germline V gene (reference sequence). V trimming: 6 bases; J trimming: 0 bases; junction bases outside the gene matches: 12. This CDR3 spans 17 amino acids. This sample was included in a study of cytomegalovirus exposure and HLA in healthy donors. Amplification used 60 Vbeta primers and 13 Jbeta primers. Some clones are missing from TCRdb's copy, which holds only in-frame ones; the method was immunoSEQ multiplex PCR. The table has around 170,000 clones, 80% seen once; the top ten hold approximately 6%.

This clonotype was obtained from a man aged 40-50 years in good health and CMV-seropositive. The chain joins TRBV5-4 to TRBJ2-3, with 8 bases fitting TRBD2. The material sequenced was PBMCs. The CDR3 DNA reads TGTGCCAGCACCATCGGGGGGGCGGGAGTTAGCACAGATACGCAGTATTTT. It yields the protein CASTIGGAGVSTDTQYF.